This T cell receptor beta chain was found in a study of blood T cell repertoires in COVID-19. For the study at large: The study drew acute and convalescent COVID-19 samples from the United States, Italy and Spain. The analysed material was cDNA or gDNA that came from T cells, B-cell-depleted T cells, or PBMCs.

Methods used by the authors: The authors estimated nucleated cell counts from reference gene primer amplification. Produced via immunoSEQ multiplex PCR; TCRdb's table is partial and in-frame only. The V and J calls and clone size come from that table; D and trimming were worked out from the DNA. The sample consists of under 85,000 clones, around four fifths of them appearing once. This sequence originates from a man aged 50-59 years with active COVID-19. The sequencing sample was made of peripheral blood.

The chain's CDR3 is CASSLSLRTDTQYF. CDR3 sequence (DNA): TGTGCCAGCAGTTTAAGCCTCCGCACAGATACGCAGTATTTT. The chain links TRBV28 to TRBJ2-3; no reliable D call. CDR1 is MDHEN and CDR2 is SYDVKM in the germline V gene. The CDR3 covers 14 residues. The V gene lost 2 bases and the J gene lost 1 base, with 7 bases spanning the gap.